Each of the 26 T cell receptor beta chains below was sequenced from the same sample in a study of shared T cell receptors in the human thymus. Measured with immunoSEQ multiplex PCR; TCRdb has only the in-frame clones, and not every one. The data contain hundreds of thousands of clones, more than 75% of them singletons. This sample also belongs to another study, concerning human thymus T cells.

Sample: thymocytes. The receptors come from a boy in the first two years of life with a congenital heart defect.

On this clone: This sample also contains other DNA sequences that code for the same CDR3. The chain combines TRBV11-2 with TRBJ2-5; TRBD2 aligns across 7 bases. The CDR3 loop spans 15 amino acids. In germline, CDR1 is SGHAT, CDR2 FQNNGV. V was pared by 5 bases and J by 3 bases, with 9 bases of the junction left unmatched. DNA for the CDR3: TGTGCCAGCAGCCCGCCAGGCCGGGGGGAAGAGACCCAGTACTTC. Its translation: CASSPPGRGEETQYF. Together with reference TRBV11-2 and TRBJ2-5, the CDR3 gives the full variable domain: EAGVAQSPRYKIIEKRQSVAFWCNPISGHATLYWYQQILGQGPKLLIQFQNNGVVDDSQLPKDRFSAERLKGVDSTLKIQPAKLEDSAVYLCASSPPGRGEETQYFGPGTRLLVL.

The chain uses TRBV4-3 and TRBJ2-3; D uncertain. Germline V CDR1 and CDR2: LGHNA, YSLEER. The CDR3 runs 15 residues. Trimming took 2 bases from V and 0 from J, leaving 9 bases between them. As DNA, the CDR3 is TGCGCCAGCAGCCAATGGCTGCGGAGCACAGATACGCAGTATTTT. This gives the protein CASSQWLRSTDTQYF.

In this sample, this clone turned up once. The chain joins TRBV6-5 to TRBJ2-1; 7 bases are a match to TRBD2. This CDR3 is 12 amino acids long. J was trimmed by 14 bases and V by 4 bases; bases with no gene match: 8. In germline, CDR1 is MNHEY, CDR2 SVGAGI. The chain's CDR3 is CASSSRGGLEFF. The CDR3 DNA reads as TGTGCCAGCAGTTCCCGCGGGGGACTCGAGTTCTTC.

This clone was detected once. This chain joins TRBV10-3 and TRBJ2-1; 9 bases align to TRBD2. Per the germline V gene, CDR1 is ENHRY and CDR2 is SYGVKD. J gave up 7 bases and V 4 bases, and 8 bases lay outside the gene matches. This CDR3 is 15 amino acids long. The CDR3 coding sequence is TGTGCCATCAGTGCTGCGGGAGGGCCTAGAAATGAGCAGTTCTTC. Translating gives CAISAAGGPRNEQFF.

The chain combines TRBV19 with TRBJ2-7; 15 bases are a match to TRBD2. The CDR3 consists of 16 residues. Germline assignment: CDR1 LNHDA and CDR2 SQIVND (reference sequence). The trim removed 4 bases at V and 4 bases at J, leaving 5 bases unmatched. The CDR3 sequence: CASSKGGLAGGYEQYF. The CDR3, as DNA: TGTGCCAGTAGTAAGGGGGGACTAGCGGGAGGTTACGAGCAGTACTTC.

The DNA for the CDR3 is TGTGCCAGCAGCTCGACAGGGGGTTACACTGAAGCTTTCTTT. Protein product: CASSSTGGYTEAFF. V is TRBV5-6 and J is TRBJ1-1, with 9 bases aligning to TRBD1. The V segment lost 3 bases and the J segment 3 bases; nucleotides outside the gene matches: 3. The CDR3 has 14 amino acids. Germline assignment: CDR1 SGHDT and CDR2 YYEEEE.

The chain is built from TRBV23-1 and TRBJ2-7, with D uncertain. TRBV23-1 is filed as an ORF, its function uncertain. The CDR3 length is 14 residues. Trimming took off 7 bases at V and 2 bases at J, with 15 bases between the two ends. The CDR3 loop reads CASIVLSSAYEQYF. The CDR3 DNA is TGCGCCAGCATAGTCTTATCATCTGCCTACGAGCAGTACTTC.

The rearrangement joins TRBV29-1 to TRBJ2-4, with 8 bases fitting TRBD2. The junction had 1 base not matched to a gene; V was cut back by 2 bases and J by 4 bases. The CDR3 contains 13 residues. Germline V gives CDR1 SQVTM, CDR2 ANQGSEA. CDR3 DNA: TGCAGCGTTGAACGACTAGCGAAAAACATTCAGTACTTC. Protein: CSVERLAKNIQYF.

V and J are TRBV10-3 and TRBJ1-2; 10 bases map to TRBD1. Germline CDR1 and CDR2: ENHRY and SYGVKD. The CDR3 runs 14 residues. J was trimmed by 4 bases and V by 2 bases; bases with no gene match: 1. CDR3 bases: TGTGCCATCAGTGAGAGACAGGGGGCCTATGGCTACACCTTC. Protein sequence: CAISERQGAYGYTF.

The V call is TRBV18, the J call TRBJ2-3; 8 nucleotides match TRBD2. J gave up 1 base and V 3 bases, and 9 bases lay outside the gene matches. Germline CDR1 reads KGHSH; CDR2 reads LQKENI. This CDR3 contains 17 residues. The CDR3 sequence: CASSPEQLAERTDTQYF. The CDR3 nucleotides read TGTGCCAGCTCACCCGAACAACTAGCGGAACGCACAGATACGCAGTATTTT.

The chain has TRBV5-1 and TRBJ2-3; 8 nucleotides align to TRBD2. Germline V CDR1 and CDR2: SGHRS, YFSETQ. This CDR3 region has 17 residues. Unmatched junction bases numbered 9, after V lost 0 bases and J lost 3 bases. The CDR3 reads CASSLGARGGLTDTQYF. In DNA, the CDR3 is TGCGCCAGCAGCTTGGGTGCCCGGGGGGGGCTGACAGATACGCAGTATTTT.

The gene calls are TRBV25-1 and TRBJ2-7; D possibly corresponds to TRBD1 (5 bases). Germline V CDR1 and CDR2: MGHDK, SYGVNS. The CDR3 is 13 residues long. Trimming took 7 bases from V and 0 from J, leaving 10 bases between them. CDR3 region: CASISGISYEQYF. The CDR3 DNA reads as TGTGCCAGCATTTCAGGGATCTCCTACGAGCAGTACTTC.

J is TRBJ2-2 and V is TRBV5-1; 13 positions match TRBD2. V lost 4 bases and J lost 4; bases outside the gene matches: 10. This CDR3 is built from 18 residues. Germline CDR1 is SGHRS and CDR2 is YFSETQ. CDR3 protein: CASSPLLAGGSGTGELFF. The CDR3 bases are TGCGCCAGCAGCCCCCTACTAGCGGGGGGGTCCGGCACCGGGGAGCTGTTTTTT.

V usage is TRBV7-2 and J usage is TRBJ2-3; D call uncertain. Germline assignment: CDR1 SGHTA and CDR2 FQGNSA. Trimming stripped 3 bases from V and 5 bases from J, with 6 bases between. The length of the CDR3 is 12 residues. In DNA, the CDR3 is TGTGCCAGCAGCTTGAGAAGAGATACGCAGTATTTT. Amino acid sequence: CASSLRRDTQYF.

Only a few counts were recorded for this clone. The chain is built from TRBV19 and TRBJ1-2; tentative D call: TRBD1 (6 bases). The V gene's germline CDR1 is LNHDA and CDR2 SQIVND (reference sequence). The CDR3 contains 13 residues. Between the trimmed V and J ends, which lost 6 bases and 3 bases, there was a span of 11 bases. As DNA, the CDR3 is TGTGCCAGTAGCATGGACAGACACTATGGCTACACCTTC. It codes for CASSMDRHYGYTF.

V and J are TRBV29-1 and TRBJ2-7; possible D gene TRBD1, 5 bases. This CDR3 region has 12 residues. V lost 3 bases to trimming and J lost 2 bases, with 8 bases between them. Germline lookup yields CDR1 SQVTM and CDR2 ANQGSEA. The DNA for the CDR3 is TGCAGCGTTGAGGTGGGGCCCTACGAGCAGTACTTC. Protein product: CSVEVGPYEQYF.

The chain recombines TRBV29-1 with TRBJ2-7; 9 bases map to TRBD1. J gave up 7 bases and V 6 bases, and 7 bases lay outside the gene matches. The germline V gene encodes CDR1 SQVTM and CDR2 ANQGSEA. The CDR3 is 12 amino acids. DNA of the CDR3: TGCAGCGTGGAACAGGGGGCTAGGGAGCAGTACTTC. Translated, it gives CSVEQGAREQYF.

The chain uses TRBV7-2 and TRBJ2-3; 10 bases are a match to TRBD2. The CDR3 length is 16 residues. Losses at the gene ends were 1 base for V and 4 bases for J; bases not matched to a gene: 5. From germline, CDR1 is SGHTA and CDR2 FQGNSA. The CDR3 coding sequence is TGTGCCAGCAGCTTAGGGAGCGGGGGGGCCCCAGATACGCAGTATTTT. Protein: CASSLGSGGAPDTQYF.

V gene TRBV18 combines with J gene TRBJ2-5; 8 bases align to TRBD1. This CDR3 region has 15 residues. From germline, CDR1 is KGHSH and CDR2 LQKENI. V was clipped by 3 bases and J by 0 bases; unmatched bases: 3. This chain's CDR3 is CASSPTGGYQETQYF. For the CDR3, the DNA is TGTGCCAGCTCACCTACAGGGGGGTACCAAGAGACCCAGTACTTC.

The chain links TRBV4-1 to TRBJ2-4; TRBD2 agrees at 12 bases. V was pared by 4 bases and J by 5 bases, with 12 bases of the junction left unmatched. The CDR3 is made up of 18 amino acids. Germline V gene lookup returns CDR1 MGHRA and CDR2 YSYEKL. The CDR3 is CASSPMTFTSGGQNIQYF. The CDR3 region has the DNA TGCGCCAGCAGCCCGATGACGTTCACTAGCGGGGGGCAAAACATTCAGTACTTC.

The genes are TRBV7-9 and TRBJ1-6; 8 bases match TRBD1. V dropped 2 bases and J dropped 5; count of bases not matched to a gene: 11. The length of the CDR3 is 18 residues. Germline loops: CDR1 SEHNR, CDR2 FQNEAQ (reference sequence). The CDR3 nucleotides are TGTGCCAGCAGCTTATACGAGGACAGGGTAACGGATAATTCACCCCTCCACTTT. It specifies CASSLYEDRVTDNSPLHF. The full variable domain, rest sourced from reference TRBV7-9 and TRBJ1-6, is DTGVSQNPRHKITKRGQNVTFRCDPISEHNRLYWYRQTLGQGPEFLTYFQNEAQLEKSRLLSDRFSAERPKGSFSTLEIQRTEQGDSAMYLCASSLYEDRVTDNSPLHFGNGTRLTVT.

This chain joins TRBV6-1 and TRBJ1-2; no firm D call. CDR1 is MNHNS and CDR2 is SASEGT in the germline V gene. Trimming removed 3 bases at V and 3 bases at J, with 8 bases between. The length of the CDR3 is 13 residues. The CDR3 sequence is CASSDLRYYGYTF. The CDR3 bases are TGTGCCAGCAGTGATTTGCGGTACTATGGCTACACCTTC.

The chain employs TRBV28 and TRBJ2-7; 15 nucleotides line up with TRBD2. CDR3 length: 21 amino acids. Trimming at V came to 5 bases and at J to 2 bases, leaving 19 bases not matched to a gene. Germline V gene lookup returns CDR1 MDHEN and CDR2 SYDVKM. The chain's CDR3 is CASSLTRLPKGLAGGTYEQYF. The CDR3 DNA reads TGTGCCAGCAGTCTAACCCGACTCCCAAAAGGACTAGCGGGGGGGACCTACGAGCAGTACTTC.

V gene TRBV28 combines with J gene TRBJ1-5; D unresolved. CDR1 is MDHEN and CDR2 is SYDVKM in the germline V gene. With 5 bases removed from V and 5 bases from J, the gap between germline ends came to 16 bases. The CDR3 covers 15 residues. The CDR3 is CASSLYQEGYQPQHF. CDR3 nucleotides: TGTGCCAGCAGTCTTTATCAGGAGGGCTATCAGCCCCAGCATTTT.

This chain joins TRBV5-8 and TRBJ1-2; 9 positions agree with TRBD1. CDR1 is SGHTS and CDR2 is YDEGEE in the germline V gene. V lost 2 bases and J lost 6; bases outside the gene matches: 17. There are 18 residues in the CDR3. The DNA for the CDR3 is TGTGCCAGCAGCTTTGTGGACAGGGGAGGTGGTTTAGGTAATGGCTACACCTTC. This encodes CASSFVDRGGGLGNGYTF. Full variable domain (remainder filled in from reference TRBV5-8 and TRBJ1-2): EAGVTQSPTHLIKTRGQQATLRCSPISGHTSVYWYQQALGLGLQFLLWYDEGEERNRGNFPPRFSGRQFPNYSSELNVNALELEDSALYLCASSFVDRGGGLGNGYTFGSGTRLTVV.

This clone was counted once. The chain has TRBV10-1 and TRBJ2-2, with 11 bases fitting TRBD1. The CDR3 covers 19 residues. The germline V gene encodes CDR1 WNHNN and CDR2 SYGVQD (reference sequence). V lost 10 bases and J lost 5; bases outside the gene matches: 21. CDR3 loop: CATKQDRGPRVGNTGELFF. The CDR3 DNA sequence: TGCGCCACCAAGCAGGACAGGGGGCCCCGCGTTGGGAATACCGGGGAGCTGTTTTTT.